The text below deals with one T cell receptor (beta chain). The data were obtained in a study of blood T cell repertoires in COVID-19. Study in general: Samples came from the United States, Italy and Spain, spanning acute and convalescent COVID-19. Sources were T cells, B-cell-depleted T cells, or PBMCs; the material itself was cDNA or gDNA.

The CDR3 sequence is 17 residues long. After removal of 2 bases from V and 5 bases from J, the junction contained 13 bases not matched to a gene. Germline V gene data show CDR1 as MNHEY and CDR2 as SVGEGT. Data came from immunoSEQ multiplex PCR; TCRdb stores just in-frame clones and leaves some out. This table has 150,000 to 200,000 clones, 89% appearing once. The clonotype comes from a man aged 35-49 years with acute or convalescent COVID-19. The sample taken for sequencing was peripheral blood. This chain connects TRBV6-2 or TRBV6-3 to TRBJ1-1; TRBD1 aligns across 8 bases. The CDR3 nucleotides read TGTGCCAGCAGTTACAAGCCCCCTCAGGGGGCGCTTACTGAAGCTTTCTTT. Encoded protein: CASSYKPPQGALTEAFF.